This T cell receptor beta chain emerged from a study of T cells in narcolepsy. Only in-frame clones appear in the TCRdb table, and some are missing; sequencing was by immunoSEQ multiplex PCR. The sample shows 25,000 to 35,000 clones, 60% to 85% of them seen only once. This TCR came from a human donor in good health. The sequenced sample was memory (CD45RA-) CD4+ T cells from blood.

In DNA form, the CDR3 reads TGTGCCAGCAGTCGACAGGGTTTTTATAATTCACCCCTCCACTTT. Its protein is CASSRQGFYNSPLHF. V is TRBV5-8 and J is TRBJ1-6, with 7 bases fitting TRBD1. Germline loops: CDR1 SGHTS, CDR2 YDEGEE. The CDR3 is 15 residues long. The V segment lost 5 bases and the J segment 4 bases; nucleotides outside the gene matches: 6.